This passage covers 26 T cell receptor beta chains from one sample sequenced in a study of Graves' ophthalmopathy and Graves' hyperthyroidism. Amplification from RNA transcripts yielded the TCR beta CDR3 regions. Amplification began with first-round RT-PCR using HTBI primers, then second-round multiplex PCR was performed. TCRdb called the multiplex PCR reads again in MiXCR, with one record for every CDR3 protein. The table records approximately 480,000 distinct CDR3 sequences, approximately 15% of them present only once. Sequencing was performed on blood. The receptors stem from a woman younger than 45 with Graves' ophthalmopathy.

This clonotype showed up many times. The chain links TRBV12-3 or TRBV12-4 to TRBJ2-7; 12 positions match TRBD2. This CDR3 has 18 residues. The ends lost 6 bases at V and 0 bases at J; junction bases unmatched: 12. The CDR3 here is CASSIGTSGSISSYEQYF. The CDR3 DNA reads TGTGCCAGCAGCATCGGGACTAGCGGGTCAATAAGCTCCTACGAGCAGTACTTC.

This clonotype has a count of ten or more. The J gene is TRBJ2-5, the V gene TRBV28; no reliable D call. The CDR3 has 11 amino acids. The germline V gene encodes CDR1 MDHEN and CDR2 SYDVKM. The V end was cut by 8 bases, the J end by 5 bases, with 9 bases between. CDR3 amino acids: CASQPVETQYF. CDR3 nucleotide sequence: TGTGCCAGCCAACCCGTGGAGACCCAGTACTTC.

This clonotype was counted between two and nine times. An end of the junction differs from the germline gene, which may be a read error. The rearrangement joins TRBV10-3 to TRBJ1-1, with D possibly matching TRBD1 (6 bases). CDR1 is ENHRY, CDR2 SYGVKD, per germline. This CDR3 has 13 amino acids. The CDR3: CASSEGGFGEAFF. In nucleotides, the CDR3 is TGTGCCAGCAGTGAGGGGGGCTTTGGTGAAGCTTTCTTT.

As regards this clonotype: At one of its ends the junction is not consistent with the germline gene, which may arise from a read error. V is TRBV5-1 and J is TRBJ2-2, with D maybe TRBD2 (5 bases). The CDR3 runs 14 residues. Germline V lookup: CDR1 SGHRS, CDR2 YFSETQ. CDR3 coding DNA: TGCGCCAGCAGCTTGGATACGAACACCGGGGAGCTGCTTTTT. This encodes CASSLDTNTGELLF.

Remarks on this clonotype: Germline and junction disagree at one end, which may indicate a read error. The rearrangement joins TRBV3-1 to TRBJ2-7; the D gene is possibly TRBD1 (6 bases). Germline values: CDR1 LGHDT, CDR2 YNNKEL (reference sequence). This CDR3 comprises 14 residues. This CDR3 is CASSQGTVSYGQYF. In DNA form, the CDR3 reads TGTGCCAGCAGCCAAGGGACAGTCTCCTACGGGCAGTACTTC.

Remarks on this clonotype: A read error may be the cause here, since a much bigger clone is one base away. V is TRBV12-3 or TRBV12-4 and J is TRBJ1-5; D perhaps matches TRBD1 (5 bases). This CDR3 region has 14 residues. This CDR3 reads CSSSLAQRGQPQHF. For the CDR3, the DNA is TGTTCCAGCAGTTTAGCACAGCGGGGGCAGCCCCAGCATTTT.

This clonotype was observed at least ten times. This CDR3 is CASEWGIAGQPQHF. The CDR3 DNA reads as TGTGCCAGTGAGTGGGGTATCGCGGGACAGCCCCAGCATTTT. The chain combines TRBV19 with TRBJ1-5; D is ambiguous. Per the germline V gene, CDR1 is LNHDA and CDR2 is SQIVND (reference sequence). Trimming left V 8 bases short and J 7 bases short, with 18 bases between. This CDR3 spans 14 amino acids.

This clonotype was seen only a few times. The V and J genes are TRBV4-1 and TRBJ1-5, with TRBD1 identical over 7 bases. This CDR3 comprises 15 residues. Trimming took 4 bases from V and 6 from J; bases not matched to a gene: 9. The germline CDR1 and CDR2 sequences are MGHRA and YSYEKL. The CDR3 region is CASSLSPEGAQPQHF. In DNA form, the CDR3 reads TGCGCCAGCAGCCTTAGTCCCGAGGGGGCTCAGCCCCAGCATTTT.

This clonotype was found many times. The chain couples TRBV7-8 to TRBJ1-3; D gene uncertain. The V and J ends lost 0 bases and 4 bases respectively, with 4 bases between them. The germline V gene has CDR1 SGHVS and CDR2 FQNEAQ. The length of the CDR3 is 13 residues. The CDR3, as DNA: TGTGCCAGCAGCTTAGCCGGGGGAAACACCATATATTTT. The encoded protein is CASSLAGGNTIYF.

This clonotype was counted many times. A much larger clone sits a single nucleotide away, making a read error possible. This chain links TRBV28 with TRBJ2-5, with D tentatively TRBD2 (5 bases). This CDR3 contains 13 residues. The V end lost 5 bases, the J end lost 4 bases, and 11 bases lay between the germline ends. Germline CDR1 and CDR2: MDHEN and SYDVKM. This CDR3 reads CASSEPGRETQYF. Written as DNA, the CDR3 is TGTGCCAGCAGTGAACCGGGGAGAGAGACCCAGTACTTC.

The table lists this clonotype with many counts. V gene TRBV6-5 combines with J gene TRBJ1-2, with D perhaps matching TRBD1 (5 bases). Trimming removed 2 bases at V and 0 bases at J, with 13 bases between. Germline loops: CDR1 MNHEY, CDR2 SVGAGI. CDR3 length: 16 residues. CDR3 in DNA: TGTGCCAGCAGTTACCAGCCGGACAAAACTAACTATGGCTACACCTTC. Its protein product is CASSYQPDKTNYGYTF.

CDR3 region: CASSLGGQGGEQYF. In DNA, the CDR3 is TGTGCCAGCAGTTTGGGGGGACAGGGCGGCGAGCAGTACTTC. V usage is TRBV12-3 or TRBV12-4 and J usage is TRBJ2-7; 9 bases are shared with TRBD1. The CDR3 length is 14 residues. J lost 6 bases, V lost 3 bases, and 6 bases had no gene match.

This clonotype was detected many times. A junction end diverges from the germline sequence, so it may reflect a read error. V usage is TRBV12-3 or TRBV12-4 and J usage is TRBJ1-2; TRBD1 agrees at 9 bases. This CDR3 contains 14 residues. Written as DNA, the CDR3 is TGTACCAGCAGTTCCCCGGACAGGGGCTATGGCTACACCTTC. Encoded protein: CTSSSPDRGYGYTF.

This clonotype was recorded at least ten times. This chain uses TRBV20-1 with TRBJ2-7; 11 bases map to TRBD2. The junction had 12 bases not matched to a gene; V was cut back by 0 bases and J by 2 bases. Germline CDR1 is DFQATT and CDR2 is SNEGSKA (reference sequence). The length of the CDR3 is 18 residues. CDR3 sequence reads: CSARDMASGGSYTYEQYF. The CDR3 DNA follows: TGCAGTGCTAGAGATATGGCTAGCGGGGGGTCATACACCTACGAGCAGTACTTC.

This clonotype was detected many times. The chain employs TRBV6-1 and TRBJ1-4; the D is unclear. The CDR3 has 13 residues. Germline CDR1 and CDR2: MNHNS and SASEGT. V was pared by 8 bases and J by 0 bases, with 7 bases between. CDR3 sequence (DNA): TGTGCCAGCGGGCGAGCAACTAATGAAAAACTGTTTTTT. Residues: CASGRATNEKLFF.

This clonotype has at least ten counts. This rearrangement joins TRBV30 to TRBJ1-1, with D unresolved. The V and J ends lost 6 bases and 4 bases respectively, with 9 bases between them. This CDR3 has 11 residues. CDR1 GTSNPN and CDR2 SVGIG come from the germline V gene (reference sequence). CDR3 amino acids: CACPTGTEAFF. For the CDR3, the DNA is TGTGCCTGCCCCACGGGCACTGAAGCTTTCTTT.

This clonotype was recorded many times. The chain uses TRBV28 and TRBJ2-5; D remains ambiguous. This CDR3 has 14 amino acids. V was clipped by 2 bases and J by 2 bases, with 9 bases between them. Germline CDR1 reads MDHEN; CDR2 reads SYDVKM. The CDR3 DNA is TGTGCCAGCAGTTTAGCTCACCTACAAGAGACCCAGTACTTC. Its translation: CASSLAHLQETQYF.

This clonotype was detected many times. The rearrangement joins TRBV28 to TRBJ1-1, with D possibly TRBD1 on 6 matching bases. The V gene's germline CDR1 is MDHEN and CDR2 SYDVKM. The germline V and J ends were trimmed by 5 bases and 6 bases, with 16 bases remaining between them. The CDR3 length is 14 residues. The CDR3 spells CASSPTGLGAEAFF. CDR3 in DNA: TGTGCCAGCAGTCCTACAGGGTTAGGGGCTGAAGCTTTCTTT.

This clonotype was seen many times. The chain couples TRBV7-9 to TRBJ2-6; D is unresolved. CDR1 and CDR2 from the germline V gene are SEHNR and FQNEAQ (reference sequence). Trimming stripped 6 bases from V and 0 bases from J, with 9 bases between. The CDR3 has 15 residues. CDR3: CASSPGLSGANVLTF. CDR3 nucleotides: TGTGCCAGCAGTCCAGGCCTCTCTGGGGCCAACGTCCTGACTTTC.

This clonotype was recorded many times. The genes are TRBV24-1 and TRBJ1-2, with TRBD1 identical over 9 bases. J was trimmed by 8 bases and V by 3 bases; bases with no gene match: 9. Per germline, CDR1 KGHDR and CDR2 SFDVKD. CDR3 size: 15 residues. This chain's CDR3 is CATSDAWTGVSGYTF. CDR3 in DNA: TGTGCCACCAGTGATGCCTGGACAGGGGTGAGCGGCTACACCTTC.

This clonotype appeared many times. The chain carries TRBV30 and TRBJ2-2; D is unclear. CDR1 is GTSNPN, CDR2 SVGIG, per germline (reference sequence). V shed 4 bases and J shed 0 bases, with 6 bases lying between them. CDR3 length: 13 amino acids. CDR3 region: CAWTAANTGELFF. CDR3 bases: TGTGCCTGGACGGCAGCGAACACCGGGGAGCTGTTTTTT.

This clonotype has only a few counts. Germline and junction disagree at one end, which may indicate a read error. The CDR3: CASSIAGGGEVQPHHF. Written as DNA, the CDR3 is TGTGCCAGTAGTATAGCAGGAGGGGGAGAAGTTCAGCCCCACCATTTT. V usage is TRBV19 and J usage is TRBJ1-5; possible D gene TRBD1, 6 bases. The CDR3 extends over 16 amino acids. The germline CDR1 and CDR2 sequences are LNHDA and SQIVND (reference sequence).

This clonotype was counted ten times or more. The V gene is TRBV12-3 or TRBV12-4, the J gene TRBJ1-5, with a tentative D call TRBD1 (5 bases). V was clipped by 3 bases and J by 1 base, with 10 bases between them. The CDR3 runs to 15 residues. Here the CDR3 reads CASSLGRGSNQPQHF. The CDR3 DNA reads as TGTGCCAGCAGTTTGGGTAGGGGCAGCAATCAGCCCCAGCATTTT.

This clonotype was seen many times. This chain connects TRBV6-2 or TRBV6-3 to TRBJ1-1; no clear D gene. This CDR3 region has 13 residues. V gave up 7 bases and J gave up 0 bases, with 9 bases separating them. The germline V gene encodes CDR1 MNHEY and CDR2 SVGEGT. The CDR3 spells CASKPGMNTEAFF. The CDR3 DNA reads TGTGCCAGCAAACCGGGCATGAACACTGAAGCTTTCTTT.

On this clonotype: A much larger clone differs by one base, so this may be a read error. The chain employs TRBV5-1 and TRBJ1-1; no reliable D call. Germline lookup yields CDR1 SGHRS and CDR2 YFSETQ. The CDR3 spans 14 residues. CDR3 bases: TGCTCCAGCAGCTTGGCCACCTGGCGGACTGAAGCTTTCTTT. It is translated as CSSSLATWRTEAFF. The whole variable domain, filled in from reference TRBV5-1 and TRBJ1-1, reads KAGVTQTPRYLIKTRGQQVTLSCSPISGHRSVSWYQQTPGQGLQFLFEYFSETQRNKGNFPGRFSGRQFSNSRSEMNVSTLELGDSALYLCSSSLATWRTEAFFGQGTRLTVV.

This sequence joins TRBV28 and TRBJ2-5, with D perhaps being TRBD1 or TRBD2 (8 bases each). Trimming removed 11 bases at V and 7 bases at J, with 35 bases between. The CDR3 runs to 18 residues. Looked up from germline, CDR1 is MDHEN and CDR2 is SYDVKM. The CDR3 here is CAHSPWTGREERKGTQYF. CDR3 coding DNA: TGTGCCCACAGCCCCTGGACAGGGCGGGAGGAAAGGAAGGGGACCCAGTACTTC.